This TCR beta chain is drawn from a study of blood T cell repertoires in COVID-19. Study-wide context: PBMCs, B-cell-depleted T cells, or T cells were the source of the cDNA or gDNA that made up the material.

Using immunoSEQ multiplex PCR, the repertoire was profiled, and TCRdb retains in-frame clones only, with some absent. The sample has over 400,000 clones; 80% to 90% are singletons. Sequencing was done on a sample of peripheral blood. The receptor was derived from a human donor in a cohort sampled during active COVID-19.

The chain's CDR3 is CSGDRAVNTEAFF. The CDR3 coding sequence is TGCAGCGGGGACAGGGCGGTAAACACTGAAGCTTTCTTT. This chain connects TRBV29-1 to TRBJ1-1, with 9 bases identical to TRBD1. The junction had 5 bases not matched to a gene; V was cut back by 7 bases and J by 2 bases. Germline values: CDR1 SQVTM, CDR2 ANQGSEA. There are 13 residues in the CDR3.